This T cell receptor (beta chain) was found in a study of blood T cell repertoires in COVID-19. Turning to the study itself: Sources were T cells, B-cell-depleted T cells, or PBMCs; the material itself was cDNA or gDNA.

TCRdb keeps only in-frame clones here, not all; method: immunoSEQ multiplex PCR. This sample carries about 440,000 clones, roughly 89% of them seen once, and the ten largest clones take approximately 4.5%. This CDR3 contains 14 residues. V shed 2 bases and J shed 2 bases, with 9 bases lying between them. Per germline, CDR1 MGHRA and CDR2 YSYEKL. The gene calls are TRBV4-1 and TRBJ1-1; no clear D gene. Sequencing was carried out using peripheral blood. The source is a woman aged 25 to 39 with acute or convalescent COVID-19. CDR3 sequence: CASSQQAINTEAFF. The CDR3 DNA reads TGCGCCAGCAGCCAACAGGCTATAAACACTGAAGCTTTCTTT.